This TCR beta chain came from a study of blood T cell repertoires in COVID-19. About the study: Some COVID-19 samples were acute and others convalescent; all came from the United States, Italy and Spain. T cells, B-cell-depleted T cells, or PBMCs provided the cDNA or gDNA that served as material.

This table comes from immunoSEQ multiplex PCR, and its TCRdb copy is limited to in-frame clones, with some not included. Of 230,000 or so clones listed, more than 65% were seen once; the top ten hold about 2.1%. The CDR3 is 17 amino acids. The germline V gene has CDR1 GTSNPN and CDR2 SVGIG (reference sequence). V shed 5 bases and J 5 bases; nucleotides not matched to a gene: 21. Source material: peripheral blood. This TCR came from a man in his forties or fifties who had recovered from COVID-19. The chain links TRBV30 to TRBJ2-7; 7 bases fit TRBD2. CDR3 protein: CAWDETLASGPSDEQYF. CDR3 DNA: TGTGCCTGGGACGAAACGTTGGCTAGCGGCCCTAGTGACGAGCAGTACTTC.